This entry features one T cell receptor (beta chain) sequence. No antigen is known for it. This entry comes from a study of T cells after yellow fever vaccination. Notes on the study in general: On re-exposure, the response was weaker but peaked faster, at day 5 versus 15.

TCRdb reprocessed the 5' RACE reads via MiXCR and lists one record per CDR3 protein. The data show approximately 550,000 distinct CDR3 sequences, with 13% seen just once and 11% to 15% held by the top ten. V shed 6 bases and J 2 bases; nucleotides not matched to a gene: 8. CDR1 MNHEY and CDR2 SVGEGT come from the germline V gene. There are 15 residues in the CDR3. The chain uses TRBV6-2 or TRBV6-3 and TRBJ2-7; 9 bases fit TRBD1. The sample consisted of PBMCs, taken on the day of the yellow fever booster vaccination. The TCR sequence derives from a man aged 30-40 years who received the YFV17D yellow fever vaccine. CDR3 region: CASSLLGQGTYEQYF. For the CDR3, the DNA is TGTGCCAGCAGCCTTCTGGGACAGGGCACCTACGAGCAGTACTTC.